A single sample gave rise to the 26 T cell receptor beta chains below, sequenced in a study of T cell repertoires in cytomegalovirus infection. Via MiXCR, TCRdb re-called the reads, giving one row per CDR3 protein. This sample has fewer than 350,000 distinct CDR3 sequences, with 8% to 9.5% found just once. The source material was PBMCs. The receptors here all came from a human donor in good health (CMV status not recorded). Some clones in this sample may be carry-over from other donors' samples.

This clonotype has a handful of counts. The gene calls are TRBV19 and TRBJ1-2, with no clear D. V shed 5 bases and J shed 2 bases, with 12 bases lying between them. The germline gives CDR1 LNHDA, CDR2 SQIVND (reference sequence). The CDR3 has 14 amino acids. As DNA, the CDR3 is TGTGCCAGTAGTCCCCCGAGAATGAACTATGGCTACACCTTC. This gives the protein CASSPPRMNYGYTF.

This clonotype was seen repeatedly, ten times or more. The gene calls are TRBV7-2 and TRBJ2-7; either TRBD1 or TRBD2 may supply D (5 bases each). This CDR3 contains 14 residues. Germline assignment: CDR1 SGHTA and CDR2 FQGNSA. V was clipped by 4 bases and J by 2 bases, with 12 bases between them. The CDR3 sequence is CASSYGRDPYEQYF. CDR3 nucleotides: TGTGCCAGCAGCTACGGCCGGGACCCCTACGAGCAGTACTTC.

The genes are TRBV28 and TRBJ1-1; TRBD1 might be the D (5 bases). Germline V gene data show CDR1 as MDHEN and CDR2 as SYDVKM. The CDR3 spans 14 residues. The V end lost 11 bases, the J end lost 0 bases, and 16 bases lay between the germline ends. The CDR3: CAGGSRAMNTEAFF. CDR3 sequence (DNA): TGTGCCGGGGGATCTCGGGCTATGAACACTGAAGCTTTCTTT.

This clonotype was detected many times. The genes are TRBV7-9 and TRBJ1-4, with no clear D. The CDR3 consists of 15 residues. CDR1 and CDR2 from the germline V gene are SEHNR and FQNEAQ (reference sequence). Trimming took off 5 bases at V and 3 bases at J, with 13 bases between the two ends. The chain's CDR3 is CASSTTGSANEKLFF. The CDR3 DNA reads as TGTGCCAGCAGCACTACGGGGTCTGCTAATGAAAAACTGTTTTTT.

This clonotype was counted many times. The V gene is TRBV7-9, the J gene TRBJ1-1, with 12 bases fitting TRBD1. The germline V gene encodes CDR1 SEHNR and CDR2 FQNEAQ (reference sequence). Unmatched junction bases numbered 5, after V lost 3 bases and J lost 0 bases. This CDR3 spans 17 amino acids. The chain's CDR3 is CASSFGGTGGVNTEAFF. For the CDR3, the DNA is TGTGCCAGCAGCTTTGGGGGGACAGGGGGCGTGAACACTGAAGCTTTCTTT.

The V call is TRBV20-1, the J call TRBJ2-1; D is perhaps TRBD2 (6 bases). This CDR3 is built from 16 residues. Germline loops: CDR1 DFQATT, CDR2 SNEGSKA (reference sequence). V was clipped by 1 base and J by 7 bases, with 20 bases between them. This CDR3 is CSARGGVRDRQNEQFF. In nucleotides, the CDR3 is TGCAGTGCTAGAGGGGGCGTGCGGGATAGGCAGAATGAGCAGTTCTTC.

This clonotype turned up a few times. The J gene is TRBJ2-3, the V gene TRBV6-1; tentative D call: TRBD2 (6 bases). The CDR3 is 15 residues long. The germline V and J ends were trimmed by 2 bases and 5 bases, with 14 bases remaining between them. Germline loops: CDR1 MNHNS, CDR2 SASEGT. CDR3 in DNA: TGTGCCAGCAGTGAATGGGGCGGGGCGGGAGATACGCAGTATTTT. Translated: CASSEWGGAGDTQYF.

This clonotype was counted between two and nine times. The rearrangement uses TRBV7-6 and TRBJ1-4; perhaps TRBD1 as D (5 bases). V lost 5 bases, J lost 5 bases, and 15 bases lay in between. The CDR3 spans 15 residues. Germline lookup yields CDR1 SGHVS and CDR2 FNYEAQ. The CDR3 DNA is TGTGCCAGCAGCCTTGGGGCGGGCCCGAATGAAAAACTGTTTTTT. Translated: CASSLGAGPNEKLFF. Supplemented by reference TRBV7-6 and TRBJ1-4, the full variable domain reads GAGVSQSPRYKVTKRGQDVALRCDPISGHVSLYWYRQALGQGPEFLTYFNYEAQQDKSGLPNDRFSAERPEGSISTLTIQRTEQRDSAMYRCASSLGAGPNEKLFFGSGTQLSVL.

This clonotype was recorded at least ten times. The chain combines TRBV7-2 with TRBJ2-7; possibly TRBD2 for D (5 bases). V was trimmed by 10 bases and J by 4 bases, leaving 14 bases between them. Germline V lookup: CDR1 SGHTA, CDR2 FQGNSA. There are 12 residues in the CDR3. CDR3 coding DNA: TGTGCCATCGCCCGACCGGGGTACGAGCAGTACTTC. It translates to CAIARPGYEQYF. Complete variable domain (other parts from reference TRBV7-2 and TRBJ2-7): GAGVSQSPSNKVTEKGKDVELRCDPISGHTALYWYRQSLGQGLEFLIYFQGNSAPDKSGLPSDRFSAERTGGSVSTLTIQRTQQEDSAVYLCAIARPGYEQYFGPGTRLTVT.

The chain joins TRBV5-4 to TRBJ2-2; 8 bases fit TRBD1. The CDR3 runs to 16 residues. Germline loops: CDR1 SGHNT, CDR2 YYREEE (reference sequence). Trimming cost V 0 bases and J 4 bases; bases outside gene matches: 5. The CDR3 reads CASSLDSRGPTGELFF. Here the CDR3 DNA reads TGTGCCAGCAGCTTGGATAGCAGGGGGCCCACCGGGGAGCTGTTTTTT.

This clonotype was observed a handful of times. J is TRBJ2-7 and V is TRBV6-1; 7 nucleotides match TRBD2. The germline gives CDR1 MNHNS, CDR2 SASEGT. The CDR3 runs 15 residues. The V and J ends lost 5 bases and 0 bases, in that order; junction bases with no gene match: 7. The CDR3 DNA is TGTGCCAGCAGTCCCGGGACTACAGCCTCCTACGAGCAGTACTTC. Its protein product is CASSPGTTASYEQYF.

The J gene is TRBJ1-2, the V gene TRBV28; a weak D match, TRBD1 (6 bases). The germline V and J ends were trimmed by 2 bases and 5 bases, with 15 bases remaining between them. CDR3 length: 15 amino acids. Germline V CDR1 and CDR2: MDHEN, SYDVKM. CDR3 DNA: TGTGCCAGCAGTTTACTCGGGGGGCGCGAGTATGGCTACACCTTC. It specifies CASSLLGGREYGYTF.

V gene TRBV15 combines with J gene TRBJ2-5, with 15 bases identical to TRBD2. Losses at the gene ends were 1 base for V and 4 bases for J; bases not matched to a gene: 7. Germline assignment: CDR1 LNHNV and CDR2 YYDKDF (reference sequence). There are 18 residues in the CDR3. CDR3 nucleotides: TGTGCCACCAGCAGAGGGACTAGCGGGAGGGCCTGGGGAGAGACCCAGTACTTC. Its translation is CATSRGTSGRAWGETQYF.

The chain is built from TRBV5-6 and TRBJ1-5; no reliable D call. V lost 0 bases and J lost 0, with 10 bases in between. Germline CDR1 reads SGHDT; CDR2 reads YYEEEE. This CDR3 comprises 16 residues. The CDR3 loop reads CASSLGSARSNQPQHF. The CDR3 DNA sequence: TGTGCCAGCAGCTTGGGATCCGCCCGTAGCAATCAGCCCCAGCATTTT.

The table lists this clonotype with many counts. The CDR3 DNA is TGTGCCAGCAGGGGGGGACAGAACACCGGGGAGCTGTTTTTT. Its translation: CASRGGQNTGELFF. The chain has TRBV11-2 and TRBJ2-2; D is perhaps TRBD1 or TRBD2 (6 bases each). CDR3 length equals 14 residues. V shed 6 bases and J shed 1 base, with 9 bases lying between them. Germline V gene sequence: CDR1 SGHAT, CDR2 FQNNGV.

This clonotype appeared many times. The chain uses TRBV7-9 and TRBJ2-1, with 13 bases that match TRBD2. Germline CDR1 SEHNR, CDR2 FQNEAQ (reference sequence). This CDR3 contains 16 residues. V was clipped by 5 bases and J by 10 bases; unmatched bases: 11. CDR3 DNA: TGTGCCAGCAGCCAGGGGTGGACTAGCGGGAGTAGAGAGCAGTTCTTC. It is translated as CASSQGWTSGSREQFF.

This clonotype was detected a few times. In nucleotides, the CDR3 is TGCAGTGCTTGGACAGAAACGAACACTGAAGCTTTCTTT. This gives the protein CSAWTETNTEAFF. V gene TRBV20-1 combines with J gene TRBJ1-1; TRBD1 is a possible D gene (6 bases). The CDR3 consists of 13 residues. From germline, CDR1 is DFQATT and CDR2 SNEGSKA (reference sequence). Trimming removed 5 bases from V and 1 base from J, with 11 bases in between.

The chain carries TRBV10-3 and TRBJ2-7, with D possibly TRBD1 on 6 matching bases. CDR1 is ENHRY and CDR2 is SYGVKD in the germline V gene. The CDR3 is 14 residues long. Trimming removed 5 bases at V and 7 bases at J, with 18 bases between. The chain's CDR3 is CAISSTGRLGEQYF. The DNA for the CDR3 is TGTGCCATCAGTTCGACAGGCCGCTTGGGTGAGCAGTACTTC.

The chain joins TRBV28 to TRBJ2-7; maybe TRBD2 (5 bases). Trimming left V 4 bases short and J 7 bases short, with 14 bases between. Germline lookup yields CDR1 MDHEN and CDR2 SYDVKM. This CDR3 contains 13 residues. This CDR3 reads CASSSGVSGEQYF. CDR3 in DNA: TGTGCCAGCAGTTCCGGGGTCTCGGGGGAGCAGTACTTC.

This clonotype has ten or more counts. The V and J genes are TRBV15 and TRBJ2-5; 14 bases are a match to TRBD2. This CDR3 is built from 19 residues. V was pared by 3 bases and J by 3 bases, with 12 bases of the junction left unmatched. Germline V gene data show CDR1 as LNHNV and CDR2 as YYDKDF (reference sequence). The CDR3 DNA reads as TGTGCCACCAGCAGCGTCTTCCTTGGGACTAGCGGGGGTAAAGAGACCCAGTACTTC. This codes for CATSSVFLGTSGGKETQYF.

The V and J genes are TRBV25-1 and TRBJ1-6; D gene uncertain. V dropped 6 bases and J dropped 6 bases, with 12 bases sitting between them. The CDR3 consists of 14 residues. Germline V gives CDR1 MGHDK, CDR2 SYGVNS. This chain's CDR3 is CASRAEGPNSPLHF. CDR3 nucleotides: TGTGCCAGCAGGGCTGAAGGGCCTAATTCACCCCTCCACTTT. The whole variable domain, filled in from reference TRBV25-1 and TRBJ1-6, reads EADIYQTPRYLVIGTGKKITLECSQTMGHDKMYWYQQDPGMELHLIHYSYGVNSTEKGDLSSESTVSRIRTEHFPLTLESARPSHTSQYLCASRAEGPNSPLHFGNGTRLTVT.

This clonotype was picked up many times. The CDR3 DNA follows: TGTGCCAGCAGCTTACTCTCGAGAAACACCGGGGAGCTGTTTTTT. It translates to CASSLLSRNTGELFF. The chain links TRBV7-2 to TRBJ2-2; the D is unclear. This CDR3 is built from 15 residues. Trimming left V 2 bases short and J 2 bases short, with 9 bases between. Germline CDR1 and CDR2: SGHTA and FQGNSA.

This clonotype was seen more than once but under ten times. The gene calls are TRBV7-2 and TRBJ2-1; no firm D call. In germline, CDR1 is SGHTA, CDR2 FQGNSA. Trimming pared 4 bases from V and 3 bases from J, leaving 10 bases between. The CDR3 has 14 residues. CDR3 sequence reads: CASSSLVNYNEQFF. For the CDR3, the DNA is TGTGCCAGCAGCTCGCTAGTGAACTACAATGAGCAGTTCTTC.

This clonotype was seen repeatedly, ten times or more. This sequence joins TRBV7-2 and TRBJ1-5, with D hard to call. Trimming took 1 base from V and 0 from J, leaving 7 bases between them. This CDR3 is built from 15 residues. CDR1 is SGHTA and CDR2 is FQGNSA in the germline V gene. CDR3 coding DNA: TGTGCCAGCAGCTTAGAACGGCTTAGCAATCAGCCCCAGCATTTT. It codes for CASSLERLSNQPQHF.

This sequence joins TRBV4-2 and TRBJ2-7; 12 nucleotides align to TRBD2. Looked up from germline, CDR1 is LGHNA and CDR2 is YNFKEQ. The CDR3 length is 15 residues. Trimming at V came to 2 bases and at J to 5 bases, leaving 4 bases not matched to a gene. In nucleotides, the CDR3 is TGTGCCAGCAGCCAAACGACTAGCGGGGGCCACGAGCAGTACTTC. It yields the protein CASSQTTSGGHEQYF.

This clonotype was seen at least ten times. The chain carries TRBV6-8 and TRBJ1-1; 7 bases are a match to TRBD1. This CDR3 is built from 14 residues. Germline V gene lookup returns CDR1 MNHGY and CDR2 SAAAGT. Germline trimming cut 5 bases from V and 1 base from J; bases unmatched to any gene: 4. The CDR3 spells CASSARQGNTEAFF. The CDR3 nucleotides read TGTGCCAGCAGTGCCCGACAGGGGAACACTGAAGCTTTCTTT.